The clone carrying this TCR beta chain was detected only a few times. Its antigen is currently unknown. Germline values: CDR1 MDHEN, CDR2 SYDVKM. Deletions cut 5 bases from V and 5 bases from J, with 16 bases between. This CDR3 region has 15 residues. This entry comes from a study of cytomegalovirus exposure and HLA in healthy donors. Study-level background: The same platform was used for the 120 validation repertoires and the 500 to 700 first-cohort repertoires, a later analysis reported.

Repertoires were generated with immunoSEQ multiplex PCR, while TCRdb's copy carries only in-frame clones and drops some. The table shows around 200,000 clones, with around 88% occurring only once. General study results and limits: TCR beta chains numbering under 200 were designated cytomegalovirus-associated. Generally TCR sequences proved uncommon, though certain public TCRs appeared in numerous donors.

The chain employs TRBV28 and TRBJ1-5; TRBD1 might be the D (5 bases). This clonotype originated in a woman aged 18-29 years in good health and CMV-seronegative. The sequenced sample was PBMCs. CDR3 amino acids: CASSTPSGYDQPQHF. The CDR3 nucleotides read TGTGCCAGCAGTACACCTTCAGGGTATGATCAGCCCCAGCATTTT. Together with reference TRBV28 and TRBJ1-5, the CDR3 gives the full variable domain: DVKVTQSSRYLVKRTGEKVFLECVQDMDHENMFWYRQDPGLGLRLIYFSYDVKMKEKGDIPEGYSVSREKKERFSLILESASTNQTSMYLCASSTPSGYDQPQHFGDGTRLSIL.